This T cell receptor beta chain was sequenced in a study of cytomegalovirus exposure and HLA in healthy donors. General study results and limits: Being productive about 87% or about 30% of the time was typical of most TCR beta V segments in an earlier analysis. The authors excluded some V segments, including TRBV6-2 and TRBV6-3, as indistinguishable. Later analysis associated a missense DCLRE1C variant with TCR beta V- and J-gene trimming. Later analysis suggested links between common viral pathogens and several top significant clusters.

PCR was performed using 60 Vbeta and 13 Jbeta primers. Libraries were prepared by immunoSEQ multiplex PCR; TCRdb keeps only in-frame clonotypes and omits some of them. The sample lists some 250,000 clones, roughly 80% occurring once. A remark on this clone: What it binds is not known.

V lost 1 base and J lost 0, with 4 bases in between. The CDR3 spans 13 residues. The germline gives CDR1 GTSNPN, CDR2 SVGIG (reference sequence). This clonotype originated in a woman in her 40s in good health and CMV-seropositive. The chain is built from TRBV30 and TRBJ1-3; D gene ambiguous. Sequencing was performed on PBMCs. The CDR3 nucleotides are TGTGCCTGGAGTGCCGGCTCTGGAAACACCATATATTTT. This sequence encodes CAWSAGSGNTIYF.